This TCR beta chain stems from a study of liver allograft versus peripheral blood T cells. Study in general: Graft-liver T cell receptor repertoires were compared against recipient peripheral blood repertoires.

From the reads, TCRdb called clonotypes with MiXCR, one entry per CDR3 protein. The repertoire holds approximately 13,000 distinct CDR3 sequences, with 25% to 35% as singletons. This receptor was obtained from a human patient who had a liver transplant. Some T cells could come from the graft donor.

The CDR3 region has the DNA TGTGCCAGCAGTTTTACGCAGTGGAATTCACCCCTCCACTTT. Its translation: CASSFTQWNSPLHF. The gene calls are TRBV27 and TRBJ1-6; D call uncertain. The CDR3 runs 14 residues. V lost 3 bases and J 7 bases, leaving 10 bases between the germline ends. The V gene's germline CDR1 is MNHEY and CDR2 SMNVEV (reference sequence).